Detailed here is one TCR beta chain. Its antigen specificity is not known. Within one base of it there is no much larger clone, and no base qualities were kept. This sample stems from a study of control samples from healthy donors and cancer patients (dated by TCRdb to 2018 to 2021). Trimming takes 6 bases off V and 3 bases off J; junction bases not matched to a gene: 14. In the germline V gene (reference sequence), CDR1 corresponds to MNHEY and CDR2 to SMNVEV. The CDR3 holds 17 amino acids from the cysteine to the phenylalanine. The kept DNA is CDR3 alone, 51 bases in frame from the first base. The library came from the immunoSEQ multiplex PCR assay. In TCRdb, the immuneACCESS table is reduced to in-frame sequences with V and J assigned. These tables do not hold every clone; where another copy was compared, an unresolved V gene accounts for under half, and the others remain unexplained. This sample lists around 99,000 clones; 80% to 90% were detected once. 17% of the sample comes from the top ten.

Recombination connected TRBV27 to TRBJ2-1, and 7 bases in between align with TRBD1. The TCR sequence derives from a woman aged 45-59 years in good health. The specimen sequenced was blood. The CDR3 protein: CASSTTGVGVNYNEQFF. The nucleotides are TGTGCCAGCAGCACAACAGGGGTGGGGGTTAACTACAATGAGCAGTTCTTC.